Each of the 26 T cell receptor beta chains below was sequenced from the same sample in a study of PD-1 and CTLA-4 blockade in melanoma. The protocol was immunoSEQ multiplex PCR, while the TCRdb copy is restricted to in-frame clones and leaves out a portion. The data hold 7,200 or so clones, with around 80% observed a single time. The starting material was CD8+ T cells from peripheral blood, obtained before anti-PD-1 treatment. All receptors derive from a human donor with melanoma.

This sequence joins TRBV7-2 and TRBJ2-3; possible D gene TRBD2, 6 bases. CDR1 is SGHTA and CDR2 is FQGNSA in the germline V gene. V was pared by 5 bases and J by 4 bases, with 16 bases between. The CDR3 runs to 15 residues. In DNA, the CDR3 is TGTGCCAGCAGCCCGAGCGGGTCTCGGGCAGATACGCAGTATTTT. Protein sequence: CASSPSGSRADTQYF.

This clone was counted a few times. V and J are TRBV6-4 and TRBJ2-2, with 8 bases aligning to TRBD2. CDR1 and CDR2 (germline): MRHNA, SNTAGT. This CDR3 is 13 amino acids long. J gave up 4 bases and V 5 bases, and 0 bases lay outside the gene matches. The CDR3 DNA is TGTGCCAGCAGTAGCGGGAGCACCGGGGAGCTGTTTTTT. The encoded protein is CASSSGSTGELFF.

The chain has TRBV15 and TRBJ1-2, with no clear D. Trimming removed 4 bases at V and 0 bases at J, with 12 bases between. Germline loops: CDR1 LNHNV, CDR2 YYDKDF (reference sequence). The CDR3 runs to 15 residues. This CDR3 reads CATSKGLLANYGYTF. CDR3 DNA sequence: TGTGCCACCAGCAAAGGACTGCTAGCTAACTATGGCTACACCTTC.

This chain uses TRBV6-5 with TRBJ2-2; D might be TRBD1 (6 bases). The CDR3 consists of 14 residues. Trimming took 6 bases from V and 4 from J, leaving 12 bases between them. Looked up from germline, CDR1 is MNHEY and CDR2 is SVGAGI. In DNA form, the CDR3 reads TGTGCCAGCAGACCCGGACAGAGCACCGGGGAGCTGTTTTTT. It is translated as CASRPGQSTGELFF.

The sample holds one count of this clone. The chain has TRBV12-3 or TRBV12-4 and TRBJ2-7; D uncertain. With 3 bases removed from V and 6 bases from J, the gap between germline ends came to 12 bases. CDR3 length: 13 amino acids. DNA for the CDR3: TGTGCCAGCAGTTTGGCCCCACGTCCCGAGCAGTACTTC. This codes for CASSLAPRPEQYF.

This clone was picked up a small number of times. This CDR3 is also generated by other DNA sequences in the sample. The V call is TRBV11-3, the J call TRBJ1-1; D is undetermined. V lost 6 bases to trimming and J lost 0 bases, with 5 bases between them. Germline CDR1 and CDR2: SGHNT and YENEEA. The CDR3 totals 12 residues. DNA for the CDR3: TGTGCCAGCAGTTATATGAACACTGAAGCTTTCTTT. Translated, it gives CASSYMNTEAFF.

The V and J genes are TRBV5-8 and TRBJ2-5, with 8 positions matching TRBD1. CDR1 SGHTS and CDR2 YDEGEE come from the germline V gene. The CDR3 sequence is 15 residues long. With 5 bases clipped from V and 4 bases from J, the junction kept 10 bases outside the gene matches. The CDR3 region is CASRDTGGVGETQYF. CDR3 sequence (DNA): TGTGCCAGCAGGGATACAGGGGGAGTAGGAGAGACCCAGTACTTC.

The rearrangement links TRBV7-9 to TRBJ2-7; 7 bases are a match to TRBD1. The CDR3 has 14 residues. CDR1 and CDR2 from the germline V gene are SEHNR and FQNEAQ (reference sequence). The V and J ends lost 4 bases and 3 bases, in that order; junction bases with no gene match: 6. The CDR3 coding sequence is TGTGCCAGCAGCTCGGGACAGCTTATCTACGAGCAGTACTTC. Translated: CASSSGQLIYEQYF. The variable domain in full, completed from reference TRBV7-9 and TRBJ2-7, reads DTGVSQNPRHKITKRGQNVTFRCDPISEHNRLYWYRQTLGQGPEFLTYFQNEAQLEKSRLLSDRFSAERPKGSFSTLEIQRTEQGDSAMYLCASSSGQLIYEQYFGPGTRLTVT.

The chain combines TRBV6-1 with TRBJ1-1, with unresolved D. In germline, CDR1 is MNHNS, CDR2 SASEGT. The CDR3 extends over 13 amino acids. V lost 1 base, J lost 3 bases, and 6 bases lay in between. The CDR3 DNA sequence: TGTGCCAGCAGTGAAGGGGAGCACACTGAAGCTTTCTTT. Encoded protein: CASSEGEHTEAFF.

This clone occurred a few times. The chain is built from TRBV12-3 or TRBV12-4 and TRBJ2-7, with D unresolved. The CDR3 loop spans 12 amino acids. The V end lost 8 bases, the J end lost 6 bases, and 14 bases lay between the germline ends. The CDR3 bases are TGTGCCAGCGCCCTCCGAGGATCCGAGCAGTACTTC. It translates to CASALRGSEQYF.

The V and J genes are TRBV21-1 and TRBJ1-5. TRBV21-1 is noted as a pseudogene. The CDR3 spans 16 residues. CDR3 sequence: CASSNEGSPGNQPQHF. CDR3 sequence (DNA): TGTGCCAGCAGCAATGAGGGGAGTCCGGGCAATCAGCCCCAGCATTTT.

This chain uses TRBV11-2 with TRBJ2-7, with no clear D. The CDR3 is made up of 13 amino acids. V lost 3 bases, J lost 2 bases, and 8 bases lay in between. Germline V CDR1 and CDR2: SGHAT, FQNNGV. Written as DNA, the CDR3 is TGTGCCAGCAGCTTGGGCAGAACCTACGAGCAGTACTTC. Protein product: CASSLGRTYEQYF.

The J gene is TRBJ1-5, the V gene TRBV27; D uncertain. The CDR3 is 13 amino acids. Germline values: CDR1 MNHEY, CDR2 SMNVEV (reference sequence). V dropped 8 bases and J dropped 1 base, with 9 bases sitting between them. The CDR3: CASGKGSNQPQHF. The CDR3 nucleotides are TGTGCCAGCGGGAAGGGCAGCAATCAGCCCCAGCATTTT.

The rearrangement links TRBV19 to TRBJ1-5; 7 bases line up with TRBD1. Trimming cost V 7 bases and J 2 bases; bases outside gene matches: 8. Germline CDR1 LNHDA, CDR2 SQIVND (reference sequence). The CDR3 has 15 amino acids. The CDR3 reads CASIEGAGGNQPQHF. The DNA for the CDR3 is TGTGCCAGTATAGAGGGGGCAGGGGGCAATCAGCCCCAGCATTTT.

The rearrangement links TRBV6-5 to TRBJ2-3; no firm D call. The ends were cut back, 4 bases at V and 6 bases at J, with 8 bases in the middle. The V gene's germline CDR1 is MNHEY and CDR2 SVGAGI. The CDR3 runs to 12 residues. CDR3 region: CASSSYPDTQYF. CDR3 in DNA: TGTGCCAGCAGTTCCTACCCGGATACGCAGTATTTT.

The rearrangement links TRBV29-1 to TRBJ2-7, with 10 nucleotides matching TRBD1. Germline values: CDR1 SQVTM, CDR2 ANQGSEA. This CDR3 spans 11 amino acids. Unmatched junction bases numbered 4, after V lost 8 bases and J lost 6 bases. The CDR3 DNA reads TGCAGCCTTCGGACAGGGGGCGAGCAGTACTTC. Residues: CSLRTGGEQYF.

The V call is TRBV5-8, the J call TRBJ2-1; D unresolved. The CDR3 runs 12 residues. Germline assignment: CDR1 SGHTS and CDR2 YDEGEE. Trimming took 2 bases from V and 7 from J, leaving 7 bases between them. DNA for the CDR3: TGTGCCAGCAGCTTTGTCTCTAATGAGCAGTTCTTC. As protein: CASSFVSNEQFF. Full variable domain (remainder filled in from reference TRBV5-8 and TRBJ2-1): EAGVTQSPTHLIKTRGQQATLRCSPISGHTSVYWYQQALGLGLQFLLWYDEGEERNRGNFPPRFSGRQFPNYSSELNVNALELEDSALYLCASSFVSNEQFFGPGTRLTVL.

The V call is TRBV7-9, the J call TRBJ2-7; D possibly corresponds to TRBD2 (6 bases). There are 15 residues in the CDR3. The germline V gene encodes CDR1 SEHNR and CDR2 FQNEAQ (reference sequence). V was pared by 5 bases and J by 2 bases, with 16 bases between. For the CDR3, the DNA is TGTGCCAGCAGCCCCGTTAATGTAGCGGCCTACGAGCAGTACTTC. This encodes CASSPVNVAAYEQYF.

The chain has TRBV4-1 and TRBJ2-5; TRBD2 is a possible D gene (6 bases). From germline, CDR1 is MGHRA and CDR2 YSYEKL. This CDR3 contains 15 residues. Trimming removed 0 bases at V and 2 bases at J, with 10 bases between. The CDR3 nucleotides read TGCGCCAGCAGCCAAGACGCGGGATCACAAGAGACCCAGTACTTC. Its protein is CASSQDAGSQETQYF.

This clone was found once. This sequence joins TRBV5-1 and TRBJ2-1; unclear D gene. The CDR3 spans 11 residues. Germline loops: CDR1 SGHRS, CDR2 YFSETQ. V was shortened by 0 bases and J by 6 bases, with 1 base between the two germline ends. The CDR3 reads CASSLGNEQFF. The CDR3 region has the DNA TGCGCCAGCAGCTTGGGCAATGAGCAGTTCTTC.

V usage is TRBV21-1 and J usage is TRBJ1-6; the table assigns TRBD1, which was not confirmed against the DNA. TRBV21-1 is termed a pseudogene. The CDR3 has 17 residues. In nucleotides, the CDR3 is TGTGCCAGCAGCCCTCACAGGGGGCGCGAGTATAATTCACCCCTCCACTTT. Protein product: CASSPHRGREYNSPLHF.

A note on this clone: Germline and junction disagree at one end, which may indicate a read error. The chain uses TRBV7-9 and TRBJ2-3, with 7 bases fitting TRBD2. CDR1 is SEHNR, CDR2 FQNEAQ, per germline (reference sequence). CDR3 length equals 13 residues. CDR3 coding DNA: TGTGCCAGCAGCTCGACTAGCACGGATACGCAGTATTTT. It translates to CASSSTSTDTQYF.

The chain has TRBV10-2 and TRBJ2-7; 8 bases are a match to TRBD2. The CDR3 consists of 15 residues. Germline values: CDR1 WSHSY, CDR2 SAAADI. The ends lost 2 bases at V and 4 bases at J; junction bases unmatched: 7. This CDR3 reads CASSEAGGNGYEQYF. In nucleotides, the CDR3 is TGCGCCAGCAGTGAGGCGGGGGGAAACGGGTACGAGCAGTACTTC.

J is TRBJ2-2 and V is TRBV6-5; D is uncertain. Between the trimmed V and J ends, which lost 0 bases and 4 bases, there was a span of 12 bases. The CDR3 loop spans 16 amino acids. Germline V gene sequence: CDR1 MNHEY, CDR2 SVGAGI. The CDR3 sequence: CASSYSPGGATGELFF. In DNA, the CDR3 is TGTGCCAGCAGTTACTCCCCCGGCGGAGCCACCGGGGAGCTGTTTTTT.

This sequence joins TRBV6-2 or TRBV6-3 and TRBJ2-2; 8 bases line up with TRBD2. In germline, CDR1 is MNHEY, CDR2 SVGEGT. J was trimmed by 4 bases and V by 4 bases; bases with no gene match: 8. This CDR3 region has 16 residues. For the CDR3, the DNA is TGTGCCAGCAGTTCCCTCGACGGGGGGGCCACCGGGGAGCTGTTTTTT. This gives the protein CASSSLDGGATGELFF.

The chain employs TRBV14 and TRBJ2-7; TRBD2 agrees at 9 bases. The V gene's germline CDR1 is SGHDN and CDR2 FVKESK. The V gene end was trimmed by 1 base and the J gene end by 6 bases; junction bases not matched to a gene: 7. CDR3 length equals 15 residues. The chain's CDR3 is CASSQVGGGAGEQYF. CDR3 bases: TGTGCCAGCAGCCAAGTTGGCGGGGGGGCCGGCGAGCAGTACTTC.